One and the same sample provided the 4 T cell receptor beta chains below, sequenced in a study of T cell responses to AZD1222 COVID-19 vaccine. The protocol was immunoSEQ multiplex PCR, while the TCRdb copy is restricted to in-frame clones and leaves out a portion. The table includes about 100,000 clones, about 90% detected once. Sample: peripheral blood, taken on day 0 of AZD1222 vaccination. These receptors were taken from an adult in good health.

Only a few counts were recorded for this clone. The chain has TRBV5-1 and TRBJ1-2, with TRBD1 matching over 10 bases. V lost 4 bases and J lost 1; bases outside the gene matches: 1. Germline V CDR1 and CDR2: SGHRS, YFSETQ. The CDR3 has 14 amino acids. CDR3 loop: CASSRDRGNYGYTF. DNA of the CDR3: TGCGCCAGCAGCCGGGACAGGGGTAACTATGGCTACACCTTC.

The gene calls are TRBV2 and TRBJ1-6; D remains ambiguous. This CDR3 contains 13 residues. CDR1 SNHLY and CDR2 FYNNEI come from the germline V gene. V dropped 7 bases and J dropped 7 bases, with 11 bases sitting between them. Written as DNA, the CDR3 is TGTGCCAGCACAGGTTTCCAAAATTCACCCCTCCACTTT. Its protein is CASTGFQNSPLHF.

J is TRBJ2-1 and V is TRBV5-6, with TRBD2 matching over 16 bases. The CDR3 sequence is 17 residues long. From germline, CDR1 is SGHDT and CDR2 YYEEEE. J gave up 8 bases and V 2 bases, and 7 bases lay outside the gene matches. CDR3 DNA sequence: TGTGCCAGCAGCTTAGCCGGGACTAGCGGGAGGGCCGATGAGCAGTTCTTC. This encodes CASSLAGTSGRADEQFF.

The genes are TRBV7-2 and TRBJ1-5, with D uncertain. Germline CDR1 and CDR2: SGHTA and FQGNSA. The CDR3 sequence is 17 residues long. Trimming took 3 bases from V and 0 from J, leaving 15 bases between them. The CDR3 loop is CASSLGYRTDSNQPQHF. The CDR3 nucleotides are TGTGCCAGCAGCTTGGGCTATAGAACAGATAGCAATCAGCCCCAGCATTTT. Full variable domain (missing parts from reference TRBV7-2 and TRBJ1-5): GAGVSQSPSNKVTEKGKDVELRCDPISGHTALYWYRQSLGQGLEFLIYFQGNSAPDKSGLPSDRFSAERTGGSVSTLTIQRTQQEDSAVYLCASSLGYRTDSNQPQHFGDGTRLSIL.